The 30 T cell receptor beta chains in this list originate from one sample, sequenced in a study of blood T cell repertoires in COVID-19. Clones were sequenced by immunoSEQ multiplex PCR, and TCRdb holds only the in-frame ones, with some missing. The sample holds about 86,000 clones, around 89% seen once. Sequencing used PBMCs or T cells enriched from blood (not recorded which). All receptors come from a woman in her 50s with acute COVID-19.

The V call is TRBV11-2, the J call TRBJ1-5, with TRBD1 as a possible D gene (6 bases). This CDR3 has 15 residues. CDR1 and CDR2 (germline): SGHAT, FQNNGV. Trimming took off 1 base at V and 4 bases at J, with 11 bases between the two ends. CDR3 sequence (DNA): TGTGCCAGCAGCTTAGTACAGGGCAGGAATCAGCCCCAGCATTTT. Residues: CASSLVQGRNQPQHF.

V usage is TRBV23-1 and J usage is TRBJ1-5; D is ambiguous. TRBV23-1 is marked as an open reading frame, function uncertain. V lost 3 bases and J 0 bases, leaving 24 bases between the germline ends. The CDR3 length is 20 residues. This CDR3 reads CASSHPDECIGGSSNQPQHF. CDR3 in DNA: TGCGCCAGCAGTCACCCCGATGAGTGTATTGGCGGCTCTAGCAATCAGCCCCAGCATTTT.

This clone has only one observation. This chain connects TRBV28 to TRBJ1-5, with TRBD1 as a possible D gene (6 bases). Trimming stripped 8 bases from V and 6 bases from J, with 17 bases between. CDR1 is MDHEN, CDR2 SYDVKM, per germline. This CDR3 has 14 residues. CDR3 residues: CASWLAGEPQPQHF. The DNA for the CDR3 is TGTGCCAGCTGGTTGGCAGGGGAGCCTCAGCCCCAGCATTTT.

This sequence joins TRBV6-5 and TRBJ2-1; D remains ambiguous. Germline CDR1 is MNHEY and CDR2 is SVGAGI. Trimming removed 2 bases from V and 5 bases from J, with 16 bases in between. This CDR3 is built from 16 residues. CDR3: CASSYGELRRDNEQFF. The CDR3, as DNA: TGTGCCAGCAGTTACGGTGAGCTGAGACGGGACAATGAGCAGTTCTTC.

The chain links TRBV7-2 to TRBJ2-1; 13 bases map to TRBD2. There are 17 residues in the CDR3. CDR1 is SGHTA, CDR2 FQGNSA, per germline. With 5 bases clipped from V and 6 bases from J, the junction kept 10 bases outside the gene matches. CDR3 sequence reads: CASSLFSGTSGTNEQFF. CDR3 DNA sequence: TGTGCCAGCAGCCTATTCTCCGGGACTAGCGGGACCAATGAGCAGTTCTTC.

Here the CDR3 reads CASSLGTAANYGYTF. In DNA form, the CDR3 reads TGCGCCAGCAGCTTGGGGACAGCCGCTAACTATGGCTACACCTTC. The J gene is TRBJ1-2, the V gene TRBV5-1; maybe TRBD1 (6 bases). Trimming took off 0 bases at V and 0 bases at J, with 9 bases between the two ends. Germline assignment: CDR1 SGHRS and CDR2 YFSETQ. This CDR3 has 15 amino acids.

The V call is TRBV5-4, the J call TRBJ1-2, with D maybe TRBD1 (6 bases). Germline V gene lookup returns CDR1 SGHNT and CDR2 YYREEE (reference sequence). Deletions cut 0 bases from V and 6 bases from J, with 9 bases between. This CDR3 region has 13 residues. CDR3 in amino acids: CASSLVNRDGYTF. CDR3 in DNA: TGTGCCAGCAGCTTGGTCAACAGGGATGGCTACACCTTC.

The chain links TRBV5-1 to TRBJ1-2, with 7 positions matching TRBD1. Germline assignment: CDR1 SGHRS and CDR2 YFSETQ. The junction had 2 bases not matched to a gene; V was cut back by 3 bases and J by 0 bases. The CDR3 is 14 residues long. The CDR3 DNA reads TGCGCCAGCAGCTGGGACAGTTCTAACTATGGCTACACCTTC. The encoded protein is CASSWDSSNYGYTF.

The rearrangement joins TRBV12-3 or TRBV12-4 to TRBJ1-1, with unresolved D. Trimming pared 4 bases from V and 10 bases from J, leaving 10 bases between. This CDR3 has 11 amino acids. Here the CDR3 reads CASSYGEGAFF. CDR3 bases: TGTGCCAGCAGTTACGGTGAGGGAGCTTTCTTT.

The chain uses TRBV21-1 and TRBJ1-1. TRBV21-1 is a known pseudogene. The CDR3 is 16 amino acids. CDR3 nucleotide sequence: TGTGCCAGCAGCAAAAGAGGGAGGAGCCTGAACACTGAAGCTTTCTTT. Its translation is CASSKRGRSLNTEAFF.

The chain links TRBV6-8 to TRBJ2-4; maybe TRBD1 (5 bases). CDR3 size: 16 residues. Germline CDR1 and CDR2: MNHGY and SAAAGT. Trimming pared 6 bases from V and 0 bases from J, leaving 15 bases between. The CDR3 sequence: CASSGRGTLAKNIQYF. The CDR3 nucleotides read TGTGCCAGCAGCGGTAGGGGAACGTTAGCCAAAAACATTCAGTACTTC.

The rearrangement links TRBV12-3 or TRBV12-4 to TRBJ1-1; no clear D. CDR3 size: 13 residues. The germline V and J ends were trimmed by 0 bases and 6 bases, with 8 bases remaining between them. In DNA, the CDR3 is TGTGCCAGCAGTTTAGCGGGGAGCGCTGAAGCTTTCTTT. Translation: CASSLAGSAEAFF.

This clone has only one observation. This rearrangement joins TRBV9 to TRBJ2-3; D is undetermined. This CDR3 has 16 amino acids. Trimming stripped 1 base from V and 3 bases from J, with 15 bases between. From germline, CDR1 is SGDLS and CDR2 YYNGEE. CDR3 DNA sequence: TGTGCCAGCAGCGTAACTGTTACCTTAGCAACAGATACGCAGTATTTT. Translated, it gives CASSVTVTLATDTQYF.

This clone has just one count. At one boundary the junction diverges from the germline segment, which might be a read error. The chain carries TRBV9 and TRBJ1-2, with D perhaps TRBD1 (6 bases). Germline V lookup: CDR1 SGDLS, CDR2 YYNGEE. CDR3 size: 15 residues. CDR3 sequence: CASSVDSGRQGNFLF. For the CDR3, the DNA is TGTGCCAGCAGCGTAGATTCGGGCCGGCAGGGGAACTTCCTCTTC.

The V gene is TRBV6-5, the J gene TRBJ2-7, with a possible D match to TRBD1 (6 bases). Trimming shortened V by 5 bases and J by 0 bases, and 11 bases separated the two germline ends. Germline lookup yields CDR1 MNHEY and CDR2 SVGAGI. The CDR3 covers 14 residues. The CDR3 DNA is TGTGCCAGCAGTCAGACAGGAAACTCCTACGAGCAGTACTTC. Amino acid sequence: CASSQTGNSYEQYF.

This clone has a handful of counts. The chain uses TRBV30 and TRBJ1-1, with D possibly TRBD1 on 5 matching bases. The V gene's germline CDR1 is GTSNPN and CDR2 SVGIG (reference sequence). This CDR3 is built from 15 residues. Trimming stripped 5 bases from V and 1 base from J, with 17 bases between. The CDR3 DNA is TGTGCCTGGGGGCGAGTAGGGGTCCGGAACACTGAAGCTTTCTTT. This encodes CAWGRVGVRNTEAFF.

The gene calls are TRBV3-1 (or the pseudogene TRBV3-2) and TRBJ2-1, with 9 bases fitting TRBD2. Germline V gene lookup returns CDR1 LGHDT and CDR2 YNNKEL (reference sequence). The CDR3 contains 15 residues. V was pared by 4 bases and J by 0 bases, with 1 base of the junction left unmatched. The CDR3 reads CASSPTSGSYNEQFF. CDR3 DNA sequence: TGTGCCAGCAGCCCGACTAGCGGCTCCTACAATGAGCAGTTCTTC.

The genes are TRBV6-5 and TRBJ2-3; 10 nucleotides align to TRBD2. The CDR3 runs 16 residues. V lost 1 base, J lost 4 bases, and 5 bases stayed unmatched. Germline V CDR1 and CDR2: MNHEY, SVGAGI. CDR3 amino acids: CASSYWGLAGADTQYF. CDR3 in DNA: TGTGCCAGCAGTTACTGGGGCCTAGCGGGAGCAGATACGCAGTATTTT.

In DNA, the CDR3 is TGTGCCAGCAGCTTGGGTTGGCAGAACACTGAAGCTTTCTTT. It yields the protein CASSLGWQNTEAFF. The chain recombines TRBV5-5 with TRBJ1-1; the D is unclear. Germline CDR1 reads SGHKS; CDR2 reads YYEKEE (reference sequence). V was cut by 0 bases and J by 1 base, with 7 bases left in between. This CDR3 is 14 amino acids long.

This sequence joins TRBV4-2 and TRBJ1-1; D might be TRBD1 (6 bases). The CDR3 is 14 residues long. From germline, CDR1 is LGHNA and CDR2 YNFKEQ. V lost 3 bases and J 0 bases, leaving 8 bases between the germline ends. The CDR3 spells CASSQGTMNTEAFF. The DNA of the CDR3 is TGTGCCAGCAGCCAGGGGACAATGAACACTGAAGCTTTCTTT.

The chain uses TRBV5-1 and TRBJ2-5; TRBD2 matches at 7 bases. Per germline, CDR1 SGHRS and CDR2 YFSETQ. The trim removed 6 bases at V and 0 bases at J, leaving 8 bases unmatched. CDR3 length: 15 residues. The CDR3 spells CASNFREGHQETQYF. In nucleotides, the CDR3 is TGCGCCAGCAACTTCAGGGAGGGCCACCAAGAGACCCAGTACTTC.

The CDR3 protein is CASSQHRTYEQYF. CDR3 DNA: TGCGCCAGCAGTCAACACAGGACCTACGAGCAGTACTTC. The chain couples TRBV23-1 to TRBJ2-7, with a tentative D call TRBD1 (5 bases). TRBV23-1 qualifies as an ORF whose function is uncertain. Trimming removed 2 bases at V and 2 bases at J, with 7 bases between. This CDR3 has 13 residues.

CDR3 sequence (DNA): TGTGCCACACGTACGAGAGGGGGACTAGCGGTTGGGAGCAGGAGCACAGATACGCAGTATTTT. This gives the protein CATRTRGGLAVGSRSTDTQYF. The J gene is TRBJ2-3, the V gene TRBV28; 11 nucleotides agree with TRBD2. The germline gives CDR1 MDHEN, CDR2 SYDVKM. CDR3 length equals 21 residues. J was trimmed by 0 bases and V by 10 bases; bases with no gene match: 24.

The chain recombines TRBV5-1 with TRBJ2-1; tentative D call: TRBD2 (5 bases). The CDR3 has 13 amino acids. Germline CDR1 reads SGHRS; CDR2 reads YFSETQ. V gave up 1 base and J gave up 9 bases, with 11 bases separating them. CDR3 nucleotide sequence: TGCGCCAGCAGCTTGAGGGAAGGAGGTGAGCAGTTCTTC. Its translation: CASSLREGGEQFF. Full variable domain (remainder filled in from reference TRBV5-1 and TRBJ2-1): KAGVTQTPRYLIKTRGQQVTLSCSPISGHRSVSWYQQTPGQGLQFLFEYFSETQRNKGNFPGRFSGRQFSNSRSEMNVSTLELGDSALYLCASSLREGGEQFFGPGTRLTVL.

This clone was seen a single time. The chain combines TRBV10-3 with TRBJ1-2, with no clear D. Germline assignment: CDR1 ENHRY and CDR2 SYGVKD. CDR3 length equals 13 residues. Trimming shortened V by 0 bases and J by 9 bases, and 11 bases separated the two germline ends. The CDR3 DNA is TGTGCCATCAGTGAGTCAACTGACGGGAGCTACACCTTC. Its translation: CAISESTDGSYTF.

The chain combines TRBV18 with TRBJ2-5; D unclear. V lost 6 bases and J lost 3, with 11 bases in between. The CDR3 spans 13 residues. Germline V gene sequence: CDR1 KGHSH, CDR2 LQKENI. The CDR3 nucleotides are TGTGCCAGCTCGCTGACACAAAAAGAGACCCAGTACTTC. This translates into CASSLTQKETQYF.

This chain uses TRBV2 with TRBJ1-5; D unresolved. The CDR3 covers 11 residues. CDR1 is SNHLY and CDR2 is FYNNEI in the germline V gene. Trimming left V 5 bases short and J 6 bases short, with 5 bases between. As DNA, the CDR3 is TGTGCCAGCAGTCGCGGTCAGCCCCAGCATTTT. Its translation: CASSRGQPQHF.

This clone has a single count. This sequence joins TRBV2 and TRBJ1-2; D uncertain. The length of the CDR3 is 10 residues. The V end lost 6 bases, the J end lost 5 bases, and 4 bases lay between the germline ends. Germline CDR1 reads SNHLY; CDR2 reads FYNNEI. The CDR3 loop reads CASRAYGYTF. The CDR3, as DNA: TGTGCCAGCAGAGCTTATGGCTACACCTTC.

This chain uses TRBV11-2 with TRBJ2-7, with TRBD2 identical over 7 bases. V lost 1 base to trimming and J lost 2 bases; unmatched junction nucleotides: 5. Germline CDR1 SGHAT, CDR2 FQNNGV. The CDR3 sequence is 15 residues long. The CDR3 loop is CASSLAGGTTYEQYF. DNA of the CDR3: TGTGCCAGCAGCTTAGCGGGGGGTACAACCTACGAGCAGTACTTC.

V gene TRBV2 combines with J gene TRBJ1-2; 9 bases agree with TRBD1. The germline CDR1 and CDR2 sequences are SNHLY and FYNNEI. The trim removed 6 bases at V and 4 bases at J, leaving 12 bases unmatched. The CDR3 contains 16 residues. The CDR3 nucleotides are TGTGCCAGCAGGGAACAGGGACAGGGAAGGTTCTATGGCTACACCTTC. It translates to CASREQGQGRFYGYTF.